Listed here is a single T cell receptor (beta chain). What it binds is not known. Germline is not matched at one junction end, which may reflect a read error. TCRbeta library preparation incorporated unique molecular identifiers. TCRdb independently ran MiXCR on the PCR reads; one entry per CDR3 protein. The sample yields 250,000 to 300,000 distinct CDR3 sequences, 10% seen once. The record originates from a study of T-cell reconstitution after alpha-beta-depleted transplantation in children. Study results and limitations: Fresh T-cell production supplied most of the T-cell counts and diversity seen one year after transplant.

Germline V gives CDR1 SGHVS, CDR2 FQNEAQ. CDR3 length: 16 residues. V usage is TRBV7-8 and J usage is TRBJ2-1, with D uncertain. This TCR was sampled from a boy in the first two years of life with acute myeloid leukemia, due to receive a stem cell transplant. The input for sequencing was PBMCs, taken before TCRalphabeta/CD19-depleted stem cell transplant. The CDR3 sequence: CASSYLGASSYNEQLF. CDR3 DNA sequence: TGTGCCAGCAGCTATCTCGGCGCCAGCTCCTACAATGAGCAGCTCTTC.